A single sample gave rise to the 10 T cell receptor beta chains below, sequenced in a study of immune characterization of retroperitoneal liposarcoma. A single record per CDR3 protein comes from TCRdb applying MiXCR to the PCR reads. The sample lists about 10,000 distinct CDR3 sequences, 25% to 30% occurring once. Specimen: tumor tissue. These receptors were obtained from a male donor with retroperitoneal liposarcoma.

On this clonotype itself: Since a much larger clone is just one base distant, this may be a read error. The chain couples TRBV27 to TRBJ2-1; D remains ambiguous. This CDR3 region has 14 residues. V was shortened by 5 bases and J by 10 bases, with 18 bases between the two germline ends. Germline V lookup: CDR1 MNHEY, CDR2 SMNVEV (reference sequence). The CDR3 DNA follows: TGTGCCAGCAGTCTGACCTCTAACTCCTGCGAGCAGTTCTTC. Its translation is CASSLTSNSCEQFF.

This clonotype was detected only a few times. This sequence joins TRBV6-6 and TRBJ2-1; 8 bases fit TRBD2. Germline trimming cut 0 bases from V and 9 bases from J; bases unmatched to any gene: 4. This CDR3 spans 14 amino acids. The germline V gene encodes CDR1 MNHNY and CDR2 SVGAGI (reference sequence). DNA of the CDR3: TGTGCCAGCAGTTACTCGGGGACTAGTGGTGAGCAGTTCTTC. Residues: CASSYSGTSGEQFF.

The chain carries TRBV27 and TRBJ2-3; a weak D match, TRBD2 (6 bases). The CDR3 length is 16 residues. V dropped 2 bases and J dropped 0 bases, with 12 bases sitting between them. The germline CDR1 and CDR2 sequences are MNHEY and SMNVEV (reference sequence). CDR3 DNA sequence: TGTGCCAGCAGTTTAGACCTCGCGGGGAGCACAGATACGCAGTATTTT. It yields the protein CASSLDLAGSTDTQYF.

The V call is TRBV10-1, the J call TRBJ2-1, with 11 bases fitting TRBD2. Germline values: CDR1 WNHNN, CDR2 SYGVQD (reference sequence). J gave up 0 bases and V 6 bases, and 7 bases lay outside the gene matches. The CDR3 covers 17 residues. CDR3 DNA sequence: TGCGCCAGCAGCCGGACTAGCGGGTTTAGCTCCTACAATGAGCAGTTCTTC. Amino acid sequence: CASSRTSGFSSYNEQFF.

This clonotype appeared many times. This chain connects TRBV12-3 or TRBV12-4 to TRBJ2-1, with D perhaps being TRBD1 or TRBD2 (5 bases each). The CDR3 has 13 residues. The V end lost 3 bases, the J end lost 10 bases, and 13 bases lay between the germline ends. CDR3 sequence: CASSFTTDYEQFF. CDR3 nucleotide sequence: TGTGCCAGCAGTTTTACGACAGACTACGAGCAGTTCTTC.

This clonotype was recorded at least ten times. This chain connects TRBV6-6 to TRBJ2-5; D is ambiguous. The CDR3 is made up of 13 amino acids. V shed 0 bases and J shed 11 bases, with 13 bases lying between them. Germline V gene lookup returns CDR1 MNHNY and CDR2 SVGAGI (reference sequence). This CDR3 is CASSYSRSIEQYF. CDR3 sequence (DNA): TGTGCCAGCAGTTACTCACGGTCAATAGAGCAGTACTTC.

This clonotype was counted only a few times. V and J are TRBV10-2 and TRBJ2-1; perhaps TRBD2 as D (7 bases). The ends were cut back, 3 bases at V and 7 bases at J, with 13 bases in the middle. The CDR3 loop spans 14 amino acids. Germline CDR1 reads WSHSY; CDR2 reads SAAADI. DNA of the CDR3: TGCGCCAGCAGTGAAGGGGGGGGTTTTAATGAGCAGTTCTTC. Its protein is CASSEGGGFNEQFF.

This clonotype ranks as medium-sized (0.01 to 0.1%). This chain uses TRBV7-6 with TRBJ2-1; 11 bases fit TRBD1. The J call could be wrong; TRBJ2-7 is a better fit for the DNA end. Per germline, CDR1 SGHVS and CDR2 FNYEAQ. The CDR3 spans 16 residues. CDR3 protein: CASSPRPGQGGNEQYF. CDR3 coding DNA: TGTGCCAGCAGCCCAAGGCCGGGACAGGGGGGCAATGAGCAGTACTTC.

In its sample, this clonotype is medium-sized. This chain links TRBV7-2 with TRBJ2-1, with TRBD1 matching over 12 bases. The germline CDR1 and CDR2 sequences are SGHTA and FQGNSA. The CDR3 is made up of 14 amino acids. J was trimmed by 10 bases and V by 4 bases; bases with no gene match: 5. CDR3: CASSWDRGQYEQFF. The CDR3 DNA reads TGTGCCAGCAGCTGGGACAGGGGGCAATACGAGCAGTTCTTC.

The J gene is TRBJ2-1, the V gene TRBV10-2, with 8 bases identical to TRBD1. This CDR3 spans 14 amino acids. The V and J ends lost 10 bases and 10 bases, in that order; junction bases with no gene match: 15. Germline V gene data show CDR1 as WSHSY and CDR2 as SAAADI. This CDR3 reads CATTTRQGAYEQFF. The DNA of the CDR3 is TGCGCCACCACGACTAGGCAGGGGGCGTACGAGCAGTTCTTC.